Listed here are 27 T cell receptor beta chains from one sample, sequenced in a study of identical twins. TCRdb re-called the 5' RACE reads through MiXCR, storing one row per CDR3 protein. Of about 570,000 distinct CDR3 sequences listed, over 8.5% are singletons. The data also belong to a second study, concerning yellow fever vaccine responses in identical twins.

The sequenced sample was PBMCs. The receptors derive from a woman between 18 and 29 years old in good health.

This clonotype was counted ten times or more. CDR3 in amino acids: CASSEYPMTSGSSGELFF. CDR3 nucleotides: TGTGCCAGCAGTGAATACCCGATGACTAGCGGGAGCTCCGGGGAGCTGTTTTTT. This chain uses TRBV25-1 with TRBJ2-2; 12 bases agree with TRBD2. Germline V gives CDR1 MGHDK, CDR2 SYGVNS. This CDR3 has 18 amino acids. The V gene end was trimmed by 0 bases and the J gene end by 6 bases; junction bases not matched to a gene: 8.

The table lists this clonotype with a few counts. The rearrangement joins TRBV20-1 to TRBJ2-4; D assignment may be TRBD1 or TRBD2 (6 bases each). This CDR3 has 15 residues. The ends were cut back, 1 base at V and 5 bases at J, with 15 bases in the middle. Germline CDR1 and CDR2: DFQATT and SNEGSKA (reference sequence). CDR3 bases: TGCAGTGCTAGAGGACAGTCGAGGGGGGAAAACATTCAGTACTTC. Its translation is CSARGQSRGENIQYF.

This clonotype has ten or more counts. V usage is TRBV5-1 and J usage is TRBJ1-1; 7 bases line up with TRBD1. From germline, CDR1 is SGHRS and CDR2 YFSETQ. With V trimmed by 3 bases and J by 10 bases, 12 bases remained unmatched. This CDR3 has 14 residues. CDR3 sequence: CASSSTRTGVLAFF. The CDR3 DNA follows: TGCGCCAGCAGCTCGACTCGGACAGGAGTGCTAGCTTTCTTT. Filled out from reference TRBV5-1 and TRBJ1-1, the complete variable domain reads KAGVTQTPRYLIKTRGQQVTLSCSPISGHRSVSWYQQTPGQGLQFLFEYFSETQRNKGNFPGRFSGRQFSNSRSEMNVSTLELGDSALYLCASSSTRTGVLAFFGQGTRLTVV.

The chain couples TRBV18 to TRBJ2-7, with D possibly TRBD1 on 5 matching bases. V was pared by 0 bases and J by 3 bases, with 15 bases between. The CDR3 is made up of 16 amino acids. Germline V CDR1 and CDR2: KGHSH, LQKENI. The CDR3 sequence: CASSPPGPGIGYEQYF. CDR3 DNA: TGTGCCAGCTCACCACCAGGGCCAGGGATTGGCTACGAGCAGTACTTC.

This clonotype was seen at least ten times. The chain joins TRBV5-1 to TRBJ2-5; TRBD2 might be the D (6 bases). From germline, CDR1 is SGHRS and CDR2 YFSETQ. Trimming stripped 6 bases from V and 5 bases from J, with 17 bases between. The CDR3 length is 14 residues. This CDR3 is CASTETSGYETQYF. CDR3 nucleotides: TGCGCCAGCACCGAGACTAGTGGTTACGAGACCCAGTACTTC.

The genes are TRBV6-2 or TRBV6-3 and TRBJ2-7; TRBD1 aligns across 9 bases. Germline trimming cut 2 bases from V and 2 bases from J; bases unmatched to any gene: 4. The CDR3 runs to 15 residues. Germline V gene data show CDR1 as MNHEY and CDR2 as SVGEGT. CDR3 protein: CASSYGWDRAYEQYF. The CDR3 DNA follows: TGTGCCAGCAGTTACGGATGGGACAGGGCCTACGAGCAGTACTTC.

CDR3 region: CATSLGPGELFF. Here the CDR3 DNA reads TGTGCCACATCCCTGGGGCCTGGGGAGCTGTTTTTT. The chain combines TRBV10-3 with TRBJ2-2; TRBD1 is a possible D gene (5 bases). The CDR3 spans 12 residues. Germline CDR1 ENHRY, CDR2 SYGVKD. V shed 10 bases and J shed 8 bases, with 14 bases lying between them.

The chain carries TRBV29-1 and TRBJ2-2, with 8 bases lining up with TRBD2. This CDR3 spans 13 amino acids. Germline-derived CDR1 and CDR2 are SQVTM and ANQGSEA. V trimming: 6 bases; J trimming: 6 bases; junction bases outside the gene matches: 6. CDR3 region: CSVREGVSGELFF. The CDR3 coding sequence is TGCAGCGTCCGGGAGGGTGTATCCGGGGAGCTGTTTTTT.

This clonotype has only a few counts. The chain combines TRBV20-1 with TRBJ2-1, with unresolved D. V was shortened by 2 bases and J by 3 bases, with 8 bases between the two germline ends. Germline loops: CDR1 DFQATT, CDR2 SNEGSKA (reference sequence). The CDR3 length is 13 residues. The CDR3 is CSARNTNYNEQFF. As DNA, the CDR3 is TGCAGTGCTAGAAACACCAACTACAATGAGCAGTTCTTC.

The rearrangement links TRBV4-3 to TRBJ2-5; 7 nucleotides align to TRBD2. Unmatched junction bases numbered 6, after V lost 0 bases and J lost 5 bases. The CDR3 sequence is 15 residues long. Per germline, CDR1 LGHNA and CDR2 YSLEER. DNA of the CDR3: TGCGCCAGCAGCCAAGATGCCGGGGAGGGCGAGACCCAGTACTTC. Translating it yields CASSQDAGEGETQYF.

This clonotype was seen only a few times. The chain combines TRBV20-1 with TRBJ2-3; 10 nucleotides align to TRBD2. The junction had 12 bases not matched to a gene; V was cut back by 3 bases and J by 0 bases. Germline-derived CDR1 and CDR2 are DFQATT and SNEGSKA (reference sequence). The length of the CDR3 is 18 residues. CDR3 residues: CSASSISGGIPSTDTQYF. Written as DNA, the CDR3 is TGCAGTGCTAGTTCGATTAGCGGGGGGATCCCTAGCACAGATACGCAGTATTTT.

This clonotype appeared a few times. The chain recombines TRBV6-1 with TRBJ2-3, with TRBD1 matching over 10 bases. The CDR3 has 18 residues. Germline V gene lookup returns CDR1 MNHNS and CDR2 SASEGT. J lost 1 base, V lost 6 bases, and 13 bases had no gene match. The CDR3 here is CASSRRGSGTGGTDTQYF. The CDR3 region has the DNA TGTGCCAGCAGCCGTAGGGGTTCCGGGACAGGGGGCACAGATACGCAGTATTTT.

In this sample, this clonotype turned up many times. V usage is TRBV5-6 and J usage is TRBJ2-1; D not resolved. The CDR3 sequence is 12 residues long. Germline-derived CDR1 and CDR2 are SGHDT and YYEEEE. Trimming cost V 2 bases and J 6 bases, with 6 bases left between them. The CDR3 DNA sequence: TGTGCCAGCAGCTTTTGGCCCAATGAGCAGTTCTTC. Protein sequence: CASSFWPNEQFF. The entire variable domain, with the rest obtained from reference TRBV5-6 and TRBJ2-1, is as follows: DAGVTQSPTHLIKTRGQQVTLRCSPKSGHDTVSWYQQALGQGPQFIFQYYEEEERQRGNFPDRFSGHQFPNYSSELNVNALLLGDSALYLCASSFWPNEQFFGPGTRLTVL.

This chain uses TRBV7-3 with TRBJ2-3; 7 nucleotides line up with TRBD1. Looked up from germline, CDR1 is SGHTA and CDR2 is FQGTGA. The V gene end was trimmed by 5 bases and the J gene end by 1 base; junction bases not matched to a gene: 3. This CDR3 is built from 14 residues. This CDR3 reads CASSPGQRTDTQYF. DNA of the CDR3: TGTGCCAGCAGCCCGGGACAGCGCACAGATACGCAGTATTTT.

The chain has TRBV6-2 or TRBV6-3 and TRBJ2-1; 10 bases fit TRBD2. Germline values: CDR1 MNHEY, CDR2 SVGEGT. This CDR3 contains 19 residues. With V trimmed by 4 bases and J by 5 bases, 17 bases remained unmatched. The CDR3: CASSLPGLAFLRAHNEQFF. In nucleotides, the CDR3 is TGTGCCAGCAGTTTGCCGGGACTAGCGTTTTTAAGAGCCCACAATGAGCAGTTCTTC.

Details on this clonotype: One end of the junction is discordant with germline, which a read error may explain. The J gene is TRBJ2-7, the V gene TRBV7-2; TRBD2 matches at 7 bases. The CDR3 length is 13 residues. The germline CDR1 and CDR2 sequences are SGHTA and FQGNSA. The DNA for the CDR3 is TGTGCCAGCCGCTTATTGGGCGGGAGCGAGCAGTACTTC. The encoded protein is CASRLLGGSEQYF.

This clonotype was observed a handful of times. This rearrangement joins TRBV20-1 to TRBJ2-3; 8 positions match TRBD1. The CDR3 length is 16 residues. The germline V gene has CDR1 DFQATT and CDR2 SNEGSKA (reference sequence). J lost 5 bases, V lost 2 bases, and 12 bases had no gene match. The DNA of the CDR3 is TGCAGTGCTAGACCCCTGAGACAGGGGTCCAAAGATACGCAGTATTTT. Its translation is CSARPLRQGSKDTQYF.

This clonotype has just a few counts. The J gene is TRBJ2-3, the V gene TRBV7-2; D call uncertain. The CDR3 sequence is 13 residues long. Trimming removed 3 bases at V and 5 bases at J, with 9 bases between. Germline assignment: CDR1 SGHTA and CDR2 FQGNSA. CDR3 residues: CASSFPSVDTQYF. The CDR3 bases are TGTGCCAGCAGCTTTCCGAGCGTAGATACGCAGTATTTT. Using reference TRBV7-2 and TRBJ2-3 for the parts outside the CDR3, the full variable domain is GAGVSQSPSNKVTEKGKDVELRCDPISGHTALYWYRQSLGQGLEFLIYFQGNSAPDKSGLPSDRFSAERTGGSVSTLTIQRTQQEDSAVYLCASSFPSVDTQYFGPGTRLTVL.

The table lists this clonotype with many counts. The chain employs TRBV28 and TRBJ1-2; possible D gene TRBD1, 6 bases. Germline CDR1 is MDHEN and CDR2 is SYDVKM. This CDR3 has 14 residues. Trimming pared 6 bases from V and 5 bases from J, leaving 16 bases between. The CDR3 loop is CASRSPGASYGYTF. The CDR3 coding sequence is TGTGCCAGCAGGTCCCCGGGGGCAAGTTATGGCTACACCTTC.

This sequence joins TRBV6-2 or TRBV6-3 and TRBJ2-1; 8 bases match TRBD1. CDR1 is MNHEY and CDR2 is SVGEGT in the germline V gene. Germline trimming cut 2 bases from V and 1 base from J; bases unmatched to any gene: 4. The CDR3 is made up of 16 amino acids. The CDR3 nucleotides read TGTGCCAGCAGTTACGAGACAGGGGTATCCTACAATGAGCAGTTCTTC. This codes for CASSYETGVSYNEQFF.

This clonotype has a handful of counts. The rearrangement links TRBV4-1 to TRBJ2-1; D call uncertain. Germline loops: CDR1 MGHRA, CDR2 YSYEKL. This CDR3 has 11 amino acids. Trimming removed 4 bases at V and 8 bases at J, with 6 bases between. The CDR3 sequence: CASSPGDEQFF. CDR3 coding DNA: TGCGCCAGCAGCCCTGGCGATGAGCAGTTCTTC.

This clonotype was recorded a few times. V is TRBV6-2 or TRBV6-3 and J is TRBJ2-2, with D possibly called TRBD1 or TRBD2 (5 bases each). The V gene's germline CDR1 is MNHEY and CDR2 SVGEGT. V dropped 2 bases and J dropped 5 bases, with 12 bases sitting between them. There are 15 residues in the CDR3. The CDR3 reads CASSYEGRLTGELFF. CDR3 bases: TGTGCCAGCAGTTACGAGGGACGTCTAACCGGGGAGCTGTTTTTT.

This clonotype was counted at least ten times. The V gene is TRBV25-1, the J gene TRBJ2-7; no clear D. In germline, CDR1 is MGHDK, CDR2 SYGVNS. V dropped 6 bases and J dropped 3 bases, with 6 bases sitting between them. There are 11 residues in the CDR3. The CDR3 DNA reads as TGTGCCAGCAGCTTTTACTACGAGCAGTACTTC. It yields the protein CASSFYYEQYF.

This clonotype was detected many times. The chain recombines TRBV6-2 or TRBV6-3 with TRBJ2-1; 13 bases are shared with TRBD2. V shed 0 bases and J 6 bases; nucleotides not matched to a gene: 5. This CDR3 region has 17 residues. CDR1 and CDR2 from the germline V gene are MNHEY and SVGEGT. Here the CDR3 DNA reads TGTGCCAGCAGTTACTCGCGGGGACTAGCGGGGATCAATGAGCAGTTCTTC. Amino acid sequence: CASSYSRGLAGINEQFF.

This chain uses TRBV6-2 or TRBV6-3 with TRBJ2-7; 9 nucleotides align to TRBD2. The CDR3 consists of 16 residues. Germline-derived CDR1 and CDR2 are MNHEY and SVGEGT. V shed 2 bases, J shed 0 bases, and the junction held 5 bases outside the gene matches. CDR3 coding DNA: TGTGCCAGCAGTTACGGGGTTAGCGGGAGCTCCTACGAGCAGTACTTC. Protein sequence: CASSYGVSGSSYEQYF.

The sample holds many counts of this clonotype. The genes are TRBV13 and TRBJ2-2; 7 nucleotides match TRBD1. Germline CDR1 is PRHDT and CDR2 is FYEKMQ (reference sequence). This CDR3 contains 13 residues. V trimming: 5 bases; J trimming: 5 bases; junction bases outside the gene matches: 2. DNA for the CDR3: TGTGCCAGCAGCCAGACAGGGACCGGGGAGCTGTTTTTT. Protein sequence: CASSQTGTGELFF. Combining the CDR3 with reference TRBV13 and TRBJ2-2 gives the whole variable domain AAGVIQSPRHLIKEKRETATLKCYPIPRHDTVYWYQQGPGQDPQFLISFYEKMQSDKGSIPDRFSAQQFSDYHSELNMSSLELGDSALYFCASSQTGTGELFFGEGSRLTVL.

This clonotype has more than one count but fewer than ten. The chain couples TRBV29-1 to TRBJ2-1; TRBD2 matches 9 bases. The V and J ends lost 0 bases and 10 bases, in that order; junction bases with no gene match: 7. There are 14 residues in the CDR3. Germline-derived CDR1 and CDR2 are SQVTM and ANQGSEA. The CDR3 nucleotides read TGCAGCGTTGAAGATTTCGCCCTAGCGGGGGAGCAGTTCTTC. Its translation is CSVEDFALAGEQFF.